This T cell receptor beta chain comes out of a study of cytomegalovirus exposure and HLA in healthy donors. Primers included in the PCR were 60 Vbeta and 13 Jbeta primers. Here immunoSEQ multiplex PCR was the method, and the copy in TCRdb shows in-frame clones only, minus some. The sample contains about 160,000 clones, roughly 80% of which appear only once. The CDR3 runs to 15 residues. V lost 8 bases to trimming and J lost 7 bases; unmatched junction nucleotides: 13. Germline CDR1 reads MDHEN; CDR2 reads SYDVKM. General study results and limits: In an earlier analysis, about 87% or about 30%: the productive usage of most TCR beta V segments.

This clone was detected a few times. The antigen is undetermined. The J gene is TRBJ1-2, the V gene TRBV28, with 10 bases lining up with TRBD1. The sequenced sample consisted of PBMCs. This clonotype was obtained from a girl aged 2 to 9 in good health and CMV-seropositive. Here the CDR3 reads CASWGPGTGESGYTF. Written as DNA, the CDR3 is TGTGCCAGCTGGGGTCCCGGGACAGGGGAATCTGGCTACACCTTC.